This TCR beta chain emerged from a study of post-analysis software for immune sequencing data. General study findings and limits: In patients, TRBV5-6, TRBV5-1 and TRBV20-1 belonged to roughly five TRBV segments found more frequently than in controls.

The CDR3 has 13 residues. Trimming pared 3 bases from V and 4 bases from J, leaving 7 bases between. This clonotype has a count of ten or more. The antigen is not known. TCR beta cDNA libraries included unique molecular identifiers. Via MiXCR, TCRdb re-called the PCR reads, giving one row per CDR3 protein. The sample lists roughly 200,000 distinct CDR3 sequences; approximately 28% were seen once. The rearrangement joins TRBV12-3 or TRBV12-4 to TRBJ1-5; D is ambiguous. Sequenced: blood. The clonotype originates from a girl younger than 18 with multiple sclerosis. The CDR3 region is CASSFKGNQPQHF. The CDR3 DNA reads TGTGCCAGCAGTTTCAAAGGGAATCAGCCCCAGCATTTT.